This T cell receptor beta chain was recovered during a study of T cell responses to AZD1222 COVID-19 vaccine. General observations from the study: Clonal diversity was possibly underestimated, and the donors were mostly white British, with more females. Among vaccine-associated CD4 TCRs, coverage spanned spike, with dominance at 160-218 and 743-854. Regions left unmutated in variants are reportedly the target of nearly half of spike-specific TCRs.

As to this clone: Its target is not known.

Clones were sequenced by immunoSEQ multiplex PCR, and TCRdb holds only the in-frame ones, with some missing. The profile shows over 120,000 clones, 90% to 95% of them singletons. Sequencing used peripheral blood, obtained on day 0 of AZD1222 vaccination. The source is an adult in good health.

The CDR3 reads CASSQDLGLAVYNEQFF. CDR3 DNA: TGTGCCAGCAGCCAAGATTTGGGACTAGCGGTATACAATGAGCAGTTCTTC. This sequence joins TRBV4-2 and TRBJ2-1; 11 nucleotides match TRBD2. Germline V gene data show CDR1 as LGHNA and CDR2 as YNFKEQ. V lost 0 bases and J lost 4; bases outside the gene matches: 5. The CDR3 spans 17 residues.